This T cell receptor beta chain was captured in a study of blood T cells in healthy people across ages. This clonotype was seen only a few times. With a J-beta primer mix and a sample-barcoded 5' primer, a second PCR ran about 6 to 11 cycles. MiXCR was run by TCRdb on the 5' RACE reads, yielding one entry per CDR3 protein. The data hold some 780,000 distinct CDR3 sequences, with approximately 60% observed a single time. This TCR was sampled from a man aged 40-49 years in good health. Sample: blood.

The CDR3 bases are TGTGCCAGCAGCCCGCTGGGGGGAGTAGCCAAAAACATTCAGTACTTC. Residues: CASSPLGGVAKNIQYF. The chain links TRBV7-2 to TRBJ2-4; D may be TRBD2 (6 bases). The CDR3 runs 16 residues. From germline, CDR1 is SGHTA and CDR2 FQGNSA. V was clipped by 5 bases and J by 0 bases, with 14 bases between them.